The present T cell receptor (beta chain) was sequenced within a study of T cells expressing NK-cell markers. Study overall: Obtained from sorted CD3+CD56+NKG2C+, CD3+CD56+NKG2C- and CD3+CD56-NKG2C+ T cells were the TCR beta repertoires. Study-level results: The study found these clonotypes also leading the CD3+CD56-NKG2C+ fraction in a few donors.

The CDR3 loop spans 16 amino acids. TCRdb reanalyzed the 5' RACE reads and collapses them to one entry per CDR3 protein, without DNA. The sample table sets out around 380,000 distinct CDR3 sequences. Remarks on this clonotype: Its specificity is not known.

V gene TRBV12-3 or TRBV12-4 combines with J gene TRBJ2-3; TCRdb's assignment of TRBD2 cannot be checked, as there is no DNA. This receptor was identified in a woman aged 45-65 years in good health. The sequencing sample was made of blood T cells: a sorted CD56 or NKG2C T cell subset, CD4+ or CD8+ T cells, or bulk PBMC T cells (not recorded which). The CDR3 sequence is CASSRYRAGTTDTQYF.